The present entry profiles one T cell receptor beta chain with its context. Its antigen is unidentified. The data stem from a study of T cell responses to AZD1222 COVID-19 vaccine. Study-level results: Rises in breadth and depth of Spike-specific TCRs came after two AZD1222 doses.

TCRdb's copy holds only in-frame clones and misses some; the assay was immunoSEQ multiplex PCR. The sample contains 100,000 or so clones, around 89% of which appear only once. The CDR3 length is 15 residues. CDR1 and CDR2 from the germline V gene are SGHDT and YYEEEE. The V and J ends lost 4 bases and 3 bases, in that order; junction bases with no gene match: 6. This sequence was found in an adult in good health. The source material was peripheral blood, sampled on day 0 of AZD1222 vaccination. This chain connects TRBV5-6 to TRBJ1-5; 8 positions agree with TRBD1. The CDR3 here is CASSRQGIDNQPQHF. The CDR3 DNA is TGTGCCAGCAGCCGACAGGGGATAGACAATCAGCCCCAGCATTTT.